The clone carrying this T cell receptor beta chain was seen a few times. Its specificity is not known. The data stem from a study of T cells in Graves' hyperthyroidism and ophthalmopathy. Using RNA transcripts as the source, TCR beta CDR3 regions were amplified. When the TCR CDR3 underwent first-round RT-PCR, the HTBI primer set was used. TCRdb ran MiXCR on the multiplex PCR reads and lists one entry per CDR3 protein. In the table there are around 530,000 distinct CDR3 sequences, roughly a sixth of which are singletons. Overall study results and limits: Also found in blood were most expanded thyroid clonotypes above 0.001.

The cohort's ophthalmopathy patients, a group with duration under 3 months, had a Clinical Activity Score of at least 3 and a NOSPECS grade of at least 4. The CDR3 has 17 residues. V was cut by 3 bases and J by 5 bases, with 22 bases left in between. CDR1 and CDR2 from the germline V gene are LGHNA and YNFKEQ. This TCR derives from a woman younger than 35 with Graves' ophthalmopathy. Sequencing input: blood. The chain couples TRBV4-2 to TRBJ1-2, with D maybe TRBD1 (6 bases). The CDR3 sequence is CASSHPTNTGIEYGYTF. DNA of the CDR3: TGTGCCAGCAGCCATCCTACCAACACAGGGATCGAATATGGCTACACCTTC.